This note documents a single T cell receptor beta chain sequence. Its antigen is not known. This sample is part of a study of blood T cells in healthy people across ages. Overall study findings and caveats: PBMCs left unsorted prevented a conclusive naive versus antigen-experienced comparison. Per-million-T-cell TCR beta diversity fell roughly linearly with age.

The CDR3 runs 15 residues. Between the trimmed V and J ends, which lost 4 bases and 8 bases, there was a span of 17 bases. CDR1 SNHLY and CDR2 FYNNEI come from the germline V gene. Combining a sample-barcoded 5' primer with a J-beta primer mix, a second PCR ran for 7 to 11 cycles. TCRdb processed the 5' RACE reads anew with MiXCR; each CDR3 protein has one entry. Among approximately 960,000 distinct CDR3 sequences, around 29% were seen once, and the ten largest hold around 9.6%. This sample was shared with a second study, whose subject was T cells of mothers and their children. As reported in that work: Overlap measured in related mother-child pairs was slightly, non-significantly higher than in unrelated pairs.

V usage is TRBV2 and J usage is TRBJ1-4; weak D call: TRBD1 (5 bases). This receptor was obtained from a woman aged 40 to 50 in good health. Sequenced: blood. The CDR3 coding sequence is TGTGCCAGCAGTGCTCAGGGAACCGTTTACGAAAAACTGTTTTTT. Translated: CASSAQGTVYEKLFF.